These 18 T cell receptor beta chains were sequenced from one sample in a study of T-cell memory formation after mild COVID-19. Using its own MiXCR run on the 5' RACE reads, TCRdb lists one record per CDR3 protein. This table holds some 350,000 distinct CDR3 sequences, roughly 15% found once. Sequences were obtained from PBMCs or a T cell subset sorted from them (not recorded which). The receptors here all came from a man aged 18 to 29 who had mild COVID-19 (a few samples of this study predate the infection). Cell type and time point are not known.

This chain joins TRBV20-1 and TRBJ2-1; weak D call: TRBD2 (6 bases). Between the trimmed V and J ends, which lost 5 bases and 13 bases, there was a span of 18 bases. The CDR3 is 12 residues long. Germline V gene sequence: CDR1 DFQATT, CDR2 SNEGSKA (reference sequence). This chain's CDR3 is CSAGDFRHEQFF. As DNA, the CDR3 is TGCAGTGCTGGGGACTTCCGGCACGAACAGTTCTTC.

This clonotype has more than one count but fewer than ten. This chain uses TRBV7-9 with TRBJ1-1; the D is unclear. The CDR3 runs 16 residues. Germline CDR1 reads SEHNR; CDR2 reads FQNEAQ (reference sequence). The V end was cut by 5 bases, the J end by 0 bases, with 16 bases between. CDR3 sequence (DNA): TGTGCCAGCAGCCTCCCCTCGACCAGATTGAACACTGAAGCTTTCTTT. Residues: CASSLPSTRLNTEAFF. The full variable domain, its missing parts supplied by reference TRBV7-9 and TRBJ1-1, is DTGVSQNPRHKITKRGQNVTFRCDPISEHNRLYWYRQTLGQGPEFLTYFQNEAQLEKSRLLSDRFSAERPKGSFSTLEIQRTEQGDSAMYLCASSLPSTRLNTEAFFGQGTRLTVV.

This clonotype has only a few counts. The rearrangement links TRBV5-1 to TRBJ1-6, with D hard to call. The CDR3 spans 14 residues. Germline V lookup: CDR1 SGHRS, CDR2 YFSETQ. V was pared by 0 bases and J by 6 bases, with 7 bases between. CDR3 protein: CASSLVQTNSPLHF. As DNA, the CDR3 is TGCGCCAGCAGCTTGGTGCAGACTAATTCACCCCTCCACTTT.

The sample holds a few counts of this clonotype. The genes are TRBV6-1 and TRBJ2-7; D perhaps matches TRBD2 (5 bases). This CDR3 spans 15 amino acids. The V end was cut by 5 bases, the J end by 0 bases, with 14 bases between. Germline loops: CDR1 MNHNS, CDR2 SASEGT. The CDR3 DNA sequence: TGTGCCAGCAGTCCCCTGGTGGGGAGCTCCTACGAGCAGTACGTC. Amino acid sequence: CASSPLVGSSYEQYV.

The CDR3 DNA reads as TGTGCCAGCAGCTTCGCTAGCGGGACTGCGAACACCGGGGAGCTGTTTTTT. Translated, it gives CASSFASGTANTGELFF. The J gene is TRBJ2-2, the V gene TRBV11-2, with 9 bases identical to TRBD2. V gave up 3 bases and J gave up 0 bases; unmatched junction bases: 5. Germline CDR1 is SGHAT and CDR2 is FQNNGV. The CDR3 spans 17 residues.

In its sample, this clonotype ranks as medium-sized. Here the CDR3 reads CASSLALDPSGYEQYF. CDR3 nucleotides: TGTGCCAGCAGCTTAGCGCTCGACCCCTCGGGCTACGAGCAGTACTTC. The chain uses TRBV7-8 and TRBJ2-7; D ambiguous. The CDR3 loop spans 16 amino acids. The germline gives CDR1 SGHVS, CDR2 FQNEAQ. Trimming shortened V by 0 bases and J by 3 bases, and 15 bases separated the two germline ends. Combining the CDR3 with reference TRBV7-8 and TRBJ2-7 gives the whole variable domain GAGVSQSPRYKVAKRGQDVALRCDPISGHVSLFWYQQALGQGPEFLTYFQNEAQLDKSGLPSDRFFAERPEGSVSTLKIQRTQQEDSAVYLCASSLALDPSGYEQYFGPGTRLTVT.

The chain links TRBV11-2 to TRBJ1-1, with 9 nucleotides matching TRBD1. Germline CDR1 and CDR2: SGHAT and FQNNGV. CDR3 size: 14 residues. With 1 base clipped from V and 8 bases from J, the junction kept 5 bases outside the gene matches. CDR3 nucleotides: TGTGCCAGCAGCTTAGTGGGACAGGGTGTCGAAGCTTTCTTT. This sequence encodes CASSLVGQGVEAFF.

This clonotype was seen a handful of times. The chain combines TRBV18 with TRBJ2-3; D unresolved. The germline CDR1 and CDR2 sequences are KGHSH and LQKENI. The CDR3 has 15 amino acids. The V and J ends lost 3 bases and 0 bases respectively, with 10 bases between them. The CDR3 protein is CASSPVPLSTDTQYF. The DNA for the CDR3 is TGTGCCAGCTCACCGGTCCCTCTTAGCACAGATACGCAGTATTTT.

This clonotype was observed a handful of times. This chain connects TRBV19 to TRBJ2-6, with 7 positions matching TRBD2. This CDR3 has 15 residues. J lost 2 bases, V lost 3 bases, and 1 base had no gene match. The V gene's germline CDR1 is LNHDA and CDR2 SQIVND (reference sequence). As DNA, the CDR3 is TGTGCCAGTAGTATGGGGGGGGCTGGGGCCAACGTCCTGACTTTC. Protein sequence: CASSMGGAGANVLTF.

The gene calls are TRBV10-3 and TRBJ1-2; maybe TRBD1 (5 bases). The V gene's germline CDR1 is ENHRY and CDR2 SYGVKD. CDR3 length: 17 amino acids. V was cut by 6 bases and J by 6 bases, with 26 bases left in between. CDR3 in amino acids: CAIRNGPEVIGDHGYTF. CDR3 in DNA: TGTGCCATCAGAAACGGCCCGGAGGTTATCGGGGACCATGGCTACACCTTC.

The gene calls are TRBV7-2 and TRBJ2-3; D is uncertain. In germline, CDR1 is SGHTA, CDR2 FQGNSA. V was cut by 2 bases and J by 0 bases, with 12 bases left in between. The CDR3 sequence is 16 residues long. The DNA of the CDR3 is TGTGCCAGCAGCTTACTGGGTTGGGCTAGCACAGATACGCAGTATTTT. Translation gives CASSLLGWASTDTQYF.

This clonotype was detected only a few times. The CDR3, as DNA: TGTGCCAGCAGTTATGCGGGACAGGGATTTGGGACCCAGTACTTC. Translation gives CASSYAGQGFGTQYF. This chain uses TRBV6-6 with TRBJ2-5; 9 nucleotides match TRBD1. The CDR3 is made up of 15 amino acids. Trimming at V came to 3 bases and at J to 7 bases, leaving 9 bases not matched to a gene. Germline-derived CDR1 and CDR2 are MNHNY and SVGAGI (reference sequence).

DNA for the CDR3: TGTGCCAGCAGTGATACGAATTCACCCCTCCACTTT. It is translated as CASSDTNSPLHF. V and J are TRBV25-1 and TRBJ1-6; D not resolved. The V gene lost 3 bases and the J gene lost 7 bases, with 4 bases spanning the gap. This CDR3 contains 12 residues. Germline V gene lookup returns CDR1 MGHDK and CDR2 SYGVNS.

The sample holds a few counts of this clonotype. This chain joins TRBV4-1 and TRBJ1-5; a weak D match, TRBD1 (6 bases). The V gene lost 0 bases and the J gene lost 7 bases, with 13 bases spanning the gap. Germline assignment: CDR1 MGHRA and CDR2 YSYEKL. The CDR3 has 15 residues. DNA for the CDR3: TGCGCCAGCAGCCAAGATCAACAGGGAGGACAGCCCCAGCATTTT. This gives the protein CASSQDQQGGQPQHF.

J is TRBJ1-2 and V is TRBV6-1, with 8 nucleotides matching TRBD1. V dropped 6 bases and J dropped 4; count of bases not matched to a gene: 16. There are 17 residues in the CDR3. Germline V gene data show CDR1 as MNHNS and CDR2 as SASEGT. The CDR3 nucleotides are TGTGCCAGCAGGGATGGATGGCAGGGGGCGCTTGGCTATGGCTACACCTTC. Translation gives CASRDGWQGALGYGYTF.

This clonotype has more than one count but fewer than ten. V usage is TRBV6-5 and J usage is TRBJ1-1; D perhaps matches TRBD1 (6 bases). V was clipped by 0 bases and J by 0 bases, with 14 bases between them. Germline V gene data show CDR1 as MNHEY and CDR2 as SVGAGI. The CDR3 contains 17 residues. The DNA of the CDR3 is TGTGCCAGCAGTTACTCCTTCTCTCAGGGGTTGAACACTGAAGCTTTCTTT. Amino acids: CASSYSFSQGLNTEAFF.

In its sample, this clonotype was seen a few times. J is TRBJ2-6 and V is TRBV2, with unresolved D. This CDR3 has 14 amino acids. V lost 8 bases to trimming and J lost 0 bases, with 8 bases between them. Germline V gives CDR1 SNHLY, CDR2 FYNNEI. CDR3 residues: CASALNSGANVLTF. The CDR3 DNA sequence: TGTGCCAGCGCTCTGAACTCTGGGGCCAACGTCCTGACTTTC.

J is TRBJ2-2 and V is TRBV11-3, with D perhaps TRBD2 (5 bases). From germline, CDR1 is SGHNT and CDR2 YENEEA. V was shortened by 5 bases and J by 2 bases, with 12 bases between the two germline ends. The CDR3 is 15 residues long. CDR3 sequence: CASSPSLANTGELFF. The CDR3 DNA is TGTGCCAGCAGCCCCTCGCTAGCCAACACCGGGGAGCTGTTTTTT. Drawing the rest from reference TRBV11-3 and TRBJ2-2, the complete variable domain is EAGVVQSPRYKIIEKKQPVAFWCNPISGHNTLYWYLQNLGQGPELLIRYENEEAVDDSQLPKDRFSAERLKGVDSTLKIQPAELGDSAVYLCASSPSLANTGELFFGEGSRLTVL.